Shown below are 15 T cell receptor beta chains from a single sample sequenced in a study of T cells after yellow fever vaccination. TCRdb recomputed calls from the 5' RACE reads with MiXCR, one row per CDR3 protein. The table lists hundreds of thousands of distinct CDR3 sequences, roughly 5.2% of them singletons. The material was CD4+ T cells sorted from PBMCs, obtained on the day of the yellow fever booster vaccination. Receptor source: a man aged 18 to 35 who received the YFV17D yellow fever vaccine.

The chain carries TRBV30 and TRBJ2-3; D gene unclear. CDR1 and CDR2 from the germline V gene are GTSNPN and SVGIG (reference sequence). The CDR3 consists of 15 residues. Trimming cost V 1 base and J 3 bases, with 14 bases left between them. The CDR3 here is CAWSEPPVTTDTQYF. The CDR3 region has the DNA TGTGCCTGGAGTGAACCTCCCGTCACGACAGATACGCAGTATTTT.

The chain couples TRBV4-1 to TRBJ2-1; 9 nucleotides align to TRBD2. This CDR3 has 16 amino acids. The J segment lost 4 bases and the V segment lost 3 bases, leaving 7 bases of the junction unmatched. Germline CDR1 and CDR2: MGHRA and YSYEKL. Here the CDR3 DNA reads TGCGCCAGCAGCCAGGGCCTAGCGGGGCGGTACAATGAGCAGTTCTTC. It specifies CASSQGLAGRYNEQFF.

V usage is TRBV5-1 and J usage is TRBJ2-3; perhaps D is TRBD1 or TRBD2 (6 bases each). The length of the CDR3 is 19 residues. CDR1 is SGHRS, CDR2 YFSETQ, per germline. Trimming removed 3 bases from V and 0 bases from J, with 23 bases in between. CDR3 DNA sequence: TGCGCCAGCAGCTCGGGGGCAAGAGCTGGCGGGCCTAGCACAGATACGCAGTATTTT. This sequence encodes CASSSGARAGGPSTDTQYF.

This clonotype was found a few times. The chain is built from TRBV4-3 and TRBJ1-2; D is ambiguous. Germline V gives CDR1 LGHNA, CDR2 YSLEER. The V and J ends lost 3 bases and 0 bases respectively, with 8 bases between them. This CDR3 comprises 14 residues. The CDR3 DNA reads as TGCGCCAGCAGCCAGGCGGGAACTAACTATGGCTACACCTTC. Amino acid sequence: CASSQAGTNYGYTF.

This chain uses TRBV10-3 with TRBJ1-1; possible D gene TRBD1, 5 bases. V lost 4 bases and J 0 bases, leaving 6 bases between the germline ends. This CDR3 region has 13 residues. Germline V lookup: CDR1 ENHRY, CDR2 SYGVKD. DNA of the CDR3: TGTGCCATCAGTGGGACAATGAACACTGAAGCTTTCTTT. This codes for CAISGTMNTEAFF.

The DNA of the CDR3 is TGTGCCAGCGGCCGACAGGGGAGATTTGGCTACACCTTC. Translated, it gives CASGRQGRFGYTF. The chain combines TRBV6-5 with TRBJ1-2, with TRBD1 matching over 8 bases. The CDR3 totals 13 residues. J was trimmed by 7 bases and V by 8 bases; bases with no gene match: 9. Germline V gene lookup returns CDR1 MNHEY and CDR2 SVGAGI.

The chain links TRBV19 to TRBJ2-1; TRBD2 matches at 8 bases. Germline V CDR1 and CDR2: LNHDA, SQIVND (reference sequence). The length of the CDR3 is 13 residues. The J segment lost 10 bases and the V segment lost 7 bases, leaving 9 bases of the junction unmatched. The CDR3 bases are TGTGCCAGTACCGGGAGGGGCCGTCGGGAGCAGTTCTTC. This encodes CASTGRGRREQFF.

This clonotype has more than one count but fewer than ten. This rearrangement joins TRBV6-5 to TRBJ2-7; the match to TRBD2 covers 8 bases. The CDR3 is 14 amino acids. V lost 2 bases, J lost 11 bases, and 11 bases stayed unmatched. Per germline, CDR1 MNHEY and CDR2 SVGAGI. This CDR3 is CASSYLATGGRKYF. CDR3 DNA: TGTGCCAGCAGTTACCTCGCGACGGGCGGGAGGAAGTACTTC.

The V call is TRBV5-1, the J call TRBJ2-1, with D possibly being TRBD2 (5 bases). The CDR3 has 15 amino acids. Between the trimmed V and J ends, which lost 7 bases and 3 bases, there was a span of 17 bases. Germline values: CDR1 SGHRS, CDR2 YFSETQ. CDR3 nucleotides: TGCGCCAGCGCCCTCAATTCTCGGGGCTACAATGAGCAGTTCTTC. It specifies CASALNSRGYNEQFF.

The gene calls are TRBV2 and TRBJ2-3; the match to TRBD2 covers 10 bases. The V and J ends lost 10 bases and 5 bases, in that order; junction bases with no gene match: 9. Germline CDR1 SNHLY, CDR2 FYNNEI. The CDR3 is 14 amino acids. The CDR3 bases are TGTGCCAAAACTAGCGGGACCTCGGGAGATACGCAGTATTTT. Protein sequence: CAKTSGTSGDTQYF. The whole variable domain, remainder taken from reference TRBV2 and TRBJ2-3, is EPEVTQTPSHQVTQMGQEVILRCVPISNHLYFYWYRQILGQKVEFLVSFYNNEISEKSEIFDDQFSVERPDGSNFTLKIRSTKLEDSAMYFCAKTSGTSGDTQYFGPGTRLTVL.

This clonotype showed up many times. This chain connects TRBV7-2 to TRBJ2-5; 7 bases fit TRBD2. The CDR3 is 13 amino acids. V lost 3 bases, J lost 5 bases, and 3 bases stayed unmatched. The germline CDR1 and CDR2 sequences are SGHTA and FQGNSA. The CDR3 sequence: CASSFAGDETQYF. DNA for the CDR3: TGTGCCAGCAGCTTTGCGGGGGATGAGACCCAGTACTTC.

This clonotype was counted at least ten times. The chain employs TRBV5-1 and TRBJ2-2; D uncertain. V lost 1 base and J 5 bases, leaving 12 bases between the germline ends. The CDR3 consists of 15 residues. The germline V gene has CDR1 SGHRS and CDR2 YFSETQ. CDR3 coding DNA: TGCGCCAGCAGCTTGTCGAGCGTGGCTACCGGGGAGCTGTTTTTT. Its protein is CASSLSSVATGELFF.

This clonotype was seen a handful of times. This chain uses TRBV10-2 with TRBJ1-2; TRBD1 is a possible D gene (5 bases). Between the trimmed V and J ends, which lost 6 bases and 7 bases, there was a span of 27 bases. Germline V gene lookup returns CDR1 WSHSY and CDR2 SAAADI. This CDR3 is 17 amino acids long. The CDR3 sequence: CASSEVGVRASSGGYTF. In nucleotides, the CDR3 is TGCGCCAGCAGCGAAGTGGGGGTCAGGGCGTCTTCGGGTGGCTACACCTTC.

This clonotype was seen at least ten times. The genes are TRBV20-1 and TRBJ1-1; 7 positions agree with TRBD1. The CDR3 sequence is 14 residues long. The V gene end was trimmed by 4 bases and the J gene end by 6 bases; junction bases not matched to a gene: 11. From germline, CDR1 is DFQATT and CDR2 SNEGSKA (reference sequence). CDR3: CSAKGRTGVSEAFF. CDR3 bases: TGCAGTGCTAAGGGGAGGACAGGCGTCTCTGAAGCTTTCTTT.

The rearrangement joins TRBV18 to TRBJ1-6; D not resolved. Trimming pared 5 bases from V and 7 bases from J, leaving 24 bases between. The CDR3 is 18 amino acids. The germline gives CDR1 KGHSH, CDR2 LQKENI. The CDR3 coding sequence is TGTGCCAGCTCAGATCTGGTTACTACCATGGGATCGAATTCACCCCTCCACTTT. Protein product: CASSDLVTTMGSNSPLHF.